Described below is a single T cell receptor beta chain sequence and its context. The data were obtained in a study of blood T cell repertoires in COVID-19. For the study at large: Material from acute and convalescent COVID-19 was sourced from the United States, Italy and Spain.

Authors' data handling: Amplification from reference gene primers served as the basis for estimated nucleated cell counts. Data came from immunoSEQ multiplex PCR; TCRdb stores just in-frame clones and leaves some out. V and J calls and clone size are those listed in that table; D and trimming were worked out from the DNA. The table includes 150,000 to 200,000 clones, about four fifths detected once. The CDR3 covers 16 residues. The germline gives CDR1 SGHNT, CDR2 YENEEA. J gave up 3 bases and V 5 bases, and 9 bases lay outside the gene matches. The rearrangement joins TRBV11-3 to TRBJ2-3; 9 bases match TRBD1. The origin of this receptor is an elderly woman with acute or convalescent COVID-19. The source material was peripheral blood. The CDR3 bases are TGTGCCAGCAGCCCCGGGACAGGGAGTCGGACAGATACGCAGTATTTT. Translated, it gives CASSPGTGSRTDTQYF. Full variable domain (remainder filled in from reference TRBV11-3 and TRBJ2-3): EAGVVQSPRYKIIEKKQPVAFWCNPISGHNTLYWYLQNLGQGPELLIRYENEEAVDDSQLPKDRFSAERLKGVDSTLKIQPAELGDSAVYLCASSPGTGSRTDTQYFGPGTRLTVL.